This T cell receptor beta chain was identified in a study of blood T cells in healthy people across ages. Overall study findings and caveats: Estimates based on one million T cells were treated as lower bounds. As age increased, TCR beta diversity per million T cells fell in a roughly linear fashion.

Details on this clonotype: Its antigen remains unidentified.

CDR1 is SEHNR, CDR2 FQNEAQ, per germline (reference sequence). The V and J ends lost 5 bases and 9 bases, in that order; junction bases with no gene match: 4. The CDR3 totals 14 residues. It was with a sample-barcoded 5' primer and a J-beta primer mix that a second PCR of about 7 to 12 cycles was run. TCRdb re-called the 5' RACE reads through MiXCR, storing one row per CDR3 protein. The table records roughly 730,000 distinct CDR3 sequences, more than 50% of them present only once. There were healthy Caucasian individuals from Russia, aged about 6 to 95, serving as donors. Researchers isolated at least 6 million PBMCs per sample.

This chain links TRBV7-9 with TRBJ1-6; 10 nucleotides agree with TRBD1. This sequence originates from a man in his forties or fifties in good health. Sample: blood. Written as DNA, the CDR3 is TGTGCCAGCAGCCCCGGGACAGGGGCTTCACCCCTCCACTTT. It yields the protein CASSPGTGASPLHF.